A selection of T cell receptor beta chains follows, all from one sample in a study of tumor-infiltrating lymphocytes in primary liver carcinoma. TCRdb analysed the multiplex PCR reads with MiXCR anew, one entry per CDR3 protein. The table lists around 70,000 distinct CDR3 sequences, over 60% of them singletons, with about 27% in the top ten. The sequenced sample was liver tumor tissue from sampling region 4. The receptor set was obtained from a man aged 40-50 years with primary liver carcinoma and hepatitis B virus infection. CDR3s include the opening cysteine and the closing phenylalanine or tryptophan. D genes are given only for firm matches. Size values are once, few and many counts, or a class for expanded clones, and some rows have none.

V: TRBV11-2; D: -; size: -; length: 15; J: TRBJ2-2; DNA: TGTGCCAGCAGCTTACTCAGGGCGGACGCCAAGGAGCTGTTTTTT; CDR3: CASSLLRADAKELFF
V: TRBV28; D: TRBD1; size: many; length: 15; J: TRBJ1-5; DNA: TGTGCCAGCAGTTTTGACAGGGGTCGCAATCAGCCCCAGCATTTT; CDR3: CASSFDRGRNQPQHF
V: TRBV4-2; D: -; size: -; length: 15; J: TRBJ2-2; DNA: TGTGCCAGTAGCCAAGGTGACAGCCACACCGGGGAGCCGTTTTTT; CDR3: CASSQGDSHTGEPFF
V: TRBV5-6; D: -; size: -; length: 13; J: TRBJ2-7; DNA: TGTACCAGCAGCTTGGAGAGCTCCTATGAGCAGTACTTC; CDR3: CTSSLESSYEQYF
V: TRBV5-5; D: TRBD2; size: once; length: 15; J: TRBJ2-1; DNA: TGTGCCAGCTGCTTGTCTGGCGGGAGGTTGAGTGAGCAGTTCTTC; CDR3: CASCLSGGRLSEQFF
V: TRBV10-3; D: -; size: -; length: 13; J: TRBJ1-1; DNA: TGTGCCATCAGCCTTGAGTTGAACGCTGAAGCTATCTTT; CDR3: CAISLELNAEAIF
V: TRBV4-1; D: TRBD2; size: -; length: 17; J: TRBJ2-1; DNA: TGCACCAGCAGCCATCCCGGACTAGCGGGATCCTACAATGAACAGTTCTTC; CDR3: CTSSHPGLAGSYNEQFF
V: TRBV14; D: -; size: many; length: 15; J: TRBJ2-6; DNA: TGTGCCAGCAGCCAACTAGCACCCGGGGCCAACGTCCTGACTTTC; CDR3: CASSQLAPGANVLTF
V: TRBV2; D: TRBD1; size: -; length: 14; J: TRBJ2-3; DNA: TGTGCCGGCAGTGGCGGACAGGGCACAGATACGCAGTATTTT; CDR3: CAGSGGQGTDTQYF
V: TRBV6-1; D: -; size: -; length: 14; J: TRBJ2-7; DNA: TGTGCCAGCAGTATGCGGCAGGAGCTATACGAGCAGTACTTC; CDR3: CASSMRQELYEQYF
V: TRBV28; D: -; size: -; length: 12; J: TRBJ2-7; DNA: TGTGCCAGCAGCCGCCTAGAGGTTGAGCAGTACTTC; CDR3: CASSRLEVEQYF
V: TRBV20-1; D: -; size: -; length: 15; J: TRBJ1-5; DNA: TGCAGTGCTAGAAGTGCTAACGGGTACAATCAGCCCCAGCATTTT; CDR3: CSARSANGYNQPQHF
V: TRBV7-8; D: -; size: many; length: 14; J: TRBJ2-2; DNA: TGTGCCAGCAGCAAACTAGCGAACACCGGGGAGCTGTTTTTT; CDR3: CASSKLANTGELFF
V: TRBV12-3/TRBV12-4; D: -; size: -; length: 12; J: TRBJ1-5; DNA: TGTGCCAACAGTACCACTCGGGAGCCCCAACATTTT; CDR3: CANSTTREPQHF
V: TRBV5-1; D: TRBD2; size: -; length: 14; J: TRBJ2-5; DNA: TGCGCCAGCAGCTTTTCCAGCGGGAGCGAGACCCAGTGCTTC; CDR3: CASSFSSGSETQCF
V: TRBV6-6; D: -; size: many; length: 17; J: TRBJ1-2; DNA: TGTGCCAGCGCCCCGATTCTTGGGGGGGTTGCGAACTATGGCTACACCTTC; CDR3: CASAPILGGVANYGYTF
V: TRBV6-6; D: -; size: -; length: 15; J: TRBJ2-1; DNA: TGTGATAGCAGTTACATGATTAGCATTAATAGTGAGCAGTTCTTC; CDR3: CDSSYMISINSEQFF
V: TRBV28; D: -; size: -; length: 12; J: TRBJ2-7; DNA: TGTGCCAGCAGTGGGTTGTGTTACGAGCAGTACTTC; CDR3: CASSGLCYEQYF
V: TRBV10-3; D: -; size: -; length: 14; J: TRBJ1-1; DNA: TGTGCCATCAGTGAGGACACAGGGAACACTGAAGCTTTCTTC; CDR3: CAISEDTGNTEAFF
V: TRBV6-1; D: -; size: -; length: 18; J: TRBJ2-6; DNA: TGTGCCAGCAGTGAAGCTAGGACGAAGTGGTCTGGGGCCTACGTCCTGACTTTC; CDR3: CASSEARTKWSGAYVLTF
V: TRBV11-1; D: TRBD2; size: -; length: 14; J: TRBJ2-1; DNA: TGTGCCAGCAGCTTATATGCGGGAGATATAGAACAGTTCTTC; CDR3: CASSLYAGDIEQFF
V: TRBV10-3; D: -; size: -; length: 14; J: TRBJ2-3; DNA: TGTGCCATCAGTGAGTTGAGGTTAAAAGATACGCAGTATTTT; CDR3: CAISELRLKDTQYF
V: TRBV11-2; D: TRBD1; size: -; length: 17; J: TRBJ2-1; DNA: TGTGCCAGCATCTTAACCCACGGACAGGGGTACATGGGTGAGCAGTTCTTC; CDR3: CASILTHGQGYMGEQFF
V: TRBV6-5; D: -; size: once; length: 13; J: TRBJ2-3; DNA: TGTGCGAGCAGTTTAGACAACACAGATACGCAGTATTTT; CDR3: CASSLDNTDTQYF
V: TRBV6-1; D: -; size: few; length: 14; J: TRBJ2-7; DNA: TGTACCAGCAGAACCCAGGGGGGGACTTACGAGCAGTACTTC; CDR3: CTSRTQGGTYEQYF
V: TRBV10-3; D: -; size: many; length: 15; J: TRBJ1-4; DNA: TGTGCCATCAGTGAGCCGACGAAGCATAATGAAAAACTGTTTTTT; CDR3: CAISEPTKHNEKLFF
V: TRBV11-2; D: -; size: -; length: 14; J: TRBJ2-1; DNA: TGTGCCAGCAGCCCCGCTGTAGGAGGTAATGAGCAGTTCTTC; CDR3: CASSPAVGGNEQFF
V: TRBV11-2; D: TRBD2; size: -; length: 16; J: TRBJ2-3; DNA: TGTGCCAGCAGCTACTCTTTGACTAGCGGGAAGGGAGGCGGGTTCTTT; CDR3: CASSYSLTSGKGGGFF
V: TRBV11-1; D: -; size: once; length: 16; J: TRBJ1-5; DNA: TGTGCCAGCAGCAAGGGACTAGCGGTTAGTACAGATATGCAGCATTTT; CDR3: CASSKGLAVSTDMQHF
V: TRBV5-6; D: TRBD1; size: many; length: 13; J: TRBJ2-7; DNA: TGTGCCAGCAGCTTCCCAGGGGGCCACGAGCAGTACTTC; CDR3: CASSFPGGHEQYF
V: TRBV5-1; D: -; size: -; length: 15; J: TRBJ2-3; DNA: TGCGCCAGCAGCCTGCTCGAGCCGAGCACAGATACGCAGTATTTT; CDR3: CASSLLEPSTDTQYF
V: TRBV11-1; D: -; size: -; length: 16; J: TRBJ1-5; DNA: TGTGCCAGCAGCCTCGGGATTAGCACACAAATAGATACGCAGCATTTT; CDR3: CASSLGISTQIDTQHF
V: TRBV7-7; D: -; size: few; length: 14; J: TRBJ2-5; DNA: TGTGCTAGCAGCTCCGTAGGGGGGGGAGAGACCCAGTACTTC; CDR3: CASSSVGGGETQYF
V: TRBV11-2; D: -; size: -; length: 17; J: TRBJ2-7; DNA: TGTGCCAGCAGCTCCCGGATAGAGGGCGCTAACAGCCACGAGCAGTACTTC; CDR3: CASSSRIEGANSHEQYF
V: TRBV11-1; D: TRBD2; size: -; length: 16; J: TRBJ2-3; DNA: TGTGCCAGCAGCATGGGACTAGCGCCTAGCACAGATACGCAGTATTTT; CDR3: CASSMGLAPSTDTQYF
V: TRBV12-3/TRBV12-4; D: -; size: -; length: 15; J: TRBJ1-2; DNA: TGTGCCAGCAACCCCGGCATCGGTTTGGGCTATGGCTGCACCTTC; CDR3: CASNPGIGLGYGCTF
V: TRBV24-1; D: -; size: -; length: 16; J: TRBJ2-7; DNA: TGTGCCATCAGTGACCCCCGGGCCTCGAGCTCCTACGAGCAGTACTTC; CDR3: CAISDPRASSSYEQYF
V: TRBV20-1; D: TRBD1; size: -; length: 14; J: TRBJ2-5; DNA: TGCAGTGCTAGGGCAGGGGGCAGTCAAGAGACCCAGTACTTC; CDR3: CSARAGGSQETQYF
V: TRBV11-2; D: -; size: -; length: 12; J: TRBJ2-5; DNA: TGTGTAAGCAGCTTAATGGGAGACACCCAGTACTTT; CDR3: CVSSLMGDTQYF
V: TRBV12-3/TRBV12-4; D: -; size: many; length: 14; J: TRBJ2-3; DNA: TGTGCCAGCAGCCCCCTCGTAAGCACAGATACGCAGTATTTT; CDR3: CASSPLVSTDTQYF
V: TRBV6-4; D: TRBD1; size: -; length: 14; J: TRBJ2-3; DNA: TGTGCCAGCAGTGAAGGGCAGGGGGCAGATACGCGGTATTTT; CDR3: CASSEGQGADTRYF
V: TRBV5-8; D: -; size: few; length: 16; J: TRBJ1-5; DNA: TGTACCAGCAACTTGGAGGGGATCAGCCTCAATCAGCCCCAGCATTTT; CDR3: CTSNLEGISLNQPQHF
V: TRBV18; D: -; size: -; length: 13; J: TRBJ2-7; DNA: TGTGCCAGCTCACCAGAGGGGTCCCTTTCGTTATACTTC; CDR3: CASSPEGSLSLYF
V: TRBV6-5; D: -; size: many; length: 12; J: TRBJ2-1; DNA: TGTGCCAGCAGTTTACAGGGTAATGAGCAGTTCTTC; CDR3: CASSLQGNEQFF
V: TRBV5-1; D: -; size: many; length: 15; J: TRBJ2-1; DNA: TGCGCCAGCAGCTTGTCTGACTTCCGGGCGAATGAGCAGTTCTTC; CDR3: CASSLSDFRANEQFF